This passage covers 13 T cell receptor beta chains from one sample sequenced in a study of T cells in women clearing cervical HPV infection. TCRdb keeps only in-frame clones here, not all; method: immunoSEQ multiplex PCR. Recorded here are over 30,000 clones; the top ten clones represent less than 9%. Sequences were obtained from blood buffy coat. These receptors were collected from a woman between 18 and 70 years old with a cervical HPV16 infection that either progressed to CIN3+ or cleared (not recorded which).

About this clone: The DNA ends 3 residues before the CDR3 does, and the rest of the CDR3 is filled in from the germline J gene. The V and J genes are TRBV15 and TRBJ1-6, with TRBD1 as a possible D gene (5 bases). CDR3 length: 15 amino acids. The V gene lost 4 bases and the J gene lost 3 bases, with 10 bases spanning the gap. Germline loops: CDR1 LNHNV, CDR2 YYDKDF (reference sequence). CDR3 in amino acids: CATSNDRDYNSPLHF. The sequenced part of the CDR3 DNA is TGTGCCACCAGCAACGACAGAGACTATAATTCACCC. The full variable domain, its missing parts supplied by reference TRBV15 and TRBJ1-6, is DAMVIQNPRYQVTQFGKPVTLSCSQTLNHNVMYWYQQKSSQAPKLLFHYYDKDFNNEADTPDNFQSRRPNTSFCFLDIRSPGLGDTAMYLCATSNDRDYNSPLHFGNGTRLTVT.

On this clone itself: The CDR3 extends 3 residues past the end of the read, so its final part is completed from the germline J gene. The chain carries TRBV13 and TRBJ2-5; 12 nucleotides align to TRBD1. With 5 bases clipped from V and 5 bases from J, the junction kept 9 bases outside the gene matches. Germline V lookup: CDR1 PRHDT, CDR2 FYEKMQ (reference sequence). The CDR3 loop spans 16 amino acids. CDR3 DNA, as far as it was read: TGTGCCAGCAGCAGCCGGGACAGGGGGCGTGAGGAGACC. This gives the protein CASSSRDRGREET. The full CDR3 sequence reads CASSSRDRGREETQYF.

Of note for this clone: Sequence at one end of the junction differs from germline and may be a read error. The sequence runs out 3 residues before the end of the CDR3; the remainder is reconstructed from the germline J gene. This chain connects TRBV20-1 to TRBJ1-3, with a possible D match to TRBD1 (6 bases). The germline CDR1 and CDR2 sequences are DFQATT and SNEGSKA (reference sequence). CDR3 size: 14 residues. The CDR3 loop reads CSAREASGTNTIYF. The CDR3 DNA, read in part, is TGCAGTGCTAGAGAGGCCAGTGGGACAAACACA.

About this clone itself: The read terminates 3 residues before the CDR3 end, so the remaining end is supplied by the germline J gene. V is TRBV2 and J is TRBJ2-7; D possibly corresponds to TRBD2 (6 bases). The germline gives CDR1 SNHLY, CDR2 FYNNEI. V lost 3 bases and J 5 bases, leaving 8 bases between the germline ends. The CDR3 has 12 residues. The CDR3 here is CASSEGGNEQYF. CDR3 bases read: TGTGCCAGCAGTGAGGGGGGAAACGAG.

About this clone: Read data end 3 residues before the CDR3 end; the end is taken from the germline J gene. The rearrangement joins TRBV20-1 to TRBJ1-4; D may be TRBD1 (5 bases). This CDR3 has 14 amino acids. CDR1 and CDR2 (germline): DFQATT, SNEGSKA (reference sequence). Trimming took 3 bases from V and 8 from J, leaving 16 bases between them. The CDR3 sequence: CSARDTTVGEKLFF. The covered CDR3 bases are TGCAGTGCTAGGGACACCACAGTTGGAGAAAAA.

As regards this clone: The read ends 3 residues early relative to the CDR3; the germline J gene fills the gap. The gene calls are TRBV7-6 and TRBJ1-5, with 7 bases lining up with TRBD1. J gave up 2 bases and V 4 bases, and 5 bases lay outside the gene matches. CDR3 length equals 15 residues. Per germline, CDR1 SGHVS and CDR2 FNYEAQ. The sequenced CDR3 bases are TGTGCCAGCAGCTCGCAGACAGGGCGCAATCAGCCC. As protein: CASSSQTGRNQP. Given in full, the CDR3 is CASSSQTGRNQPQHF. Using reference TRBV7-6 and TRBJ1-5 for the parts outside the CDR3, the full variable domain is GAGVSQSPRYKVTKRGQDVALRCDPISGHVSLYWYRQALGQGPEFLTYFNYEAQQDKSGLPNDRFSAERPEGSISTLTIQRTEQRDSAMYRCASSSQTGRNQPQHFGDGTRLSIL.

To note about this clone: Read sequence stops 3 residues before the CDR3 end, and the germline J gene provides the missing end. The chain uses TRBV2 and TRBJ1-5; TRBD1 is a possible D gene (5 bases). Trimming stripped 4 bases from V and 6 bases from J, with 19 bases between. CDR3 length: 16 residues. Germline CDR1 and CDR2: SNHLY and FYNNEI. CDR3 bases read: TGTGCCAGCAGTGTAGCTGGGACGGTGGGGGGTCAGCCC. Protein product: CASSVAGTVGGQP. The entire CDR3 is CASSVAGTVGGQPQHF.

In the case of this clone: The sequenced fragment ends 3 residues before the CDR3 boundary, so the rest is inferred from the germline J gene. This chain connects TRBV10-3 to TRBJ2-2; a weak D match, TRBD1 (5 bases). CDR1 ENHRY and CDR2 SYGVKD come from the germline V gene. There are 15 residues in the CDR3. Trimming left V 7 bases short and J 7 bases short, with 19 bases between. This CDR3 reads CAINPQDIIGGELFF. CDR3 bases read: TGTGCCATCAATCCGCAGGACATCATCGGCGGGGAG.

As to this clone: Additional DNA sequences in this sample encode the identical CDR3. CDR3 DNA (partial): TGCAGTGCTAGCACGTCTGGGGCCAACGTG. Protein sequence: CSASTSGANV. The full CDR3 reads CSASTSGANVLFF. The rearrangement uses TRBV20-1 and TRBJ2-2; the D gene is possibly TRBD1 (5 bases). The read finishes 3 residues shy of the CDR3 end, and the germline J gene is used to complete it. This CDR3 is built from 13 residues. CDR1 and CDR2 from the germline V gene are DFQATT and SNEGSKA (reference sequence).

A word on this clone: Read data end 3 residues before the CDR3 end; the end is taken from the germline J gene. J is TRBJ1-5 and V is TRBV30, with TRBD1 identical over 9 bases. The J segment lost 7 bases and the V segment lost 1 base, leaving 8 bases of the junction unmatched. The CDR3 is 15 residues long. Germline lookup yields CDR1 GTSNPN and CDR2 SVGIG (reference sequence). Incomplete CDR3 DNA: TGTGCCTGGAGTGGAGGACAGGGGACGAAACAGCCC. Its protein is CAWSGGQGTKQP. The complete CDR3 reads CAWSGGQGTKQPQHF.

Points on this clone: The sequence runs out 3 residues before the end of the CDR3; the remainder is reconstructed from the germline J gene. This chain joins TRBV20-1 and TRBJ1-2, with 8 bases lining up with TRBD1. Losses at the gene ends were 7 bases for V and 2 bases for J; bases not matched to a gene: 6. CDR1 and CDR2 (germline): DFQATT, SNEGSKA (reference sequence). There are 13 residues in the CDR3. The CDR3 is CSVKDRVNYGYTF. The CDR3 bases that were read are TGCAGTGTTAAGGACAGGGTAAACTATGGC.

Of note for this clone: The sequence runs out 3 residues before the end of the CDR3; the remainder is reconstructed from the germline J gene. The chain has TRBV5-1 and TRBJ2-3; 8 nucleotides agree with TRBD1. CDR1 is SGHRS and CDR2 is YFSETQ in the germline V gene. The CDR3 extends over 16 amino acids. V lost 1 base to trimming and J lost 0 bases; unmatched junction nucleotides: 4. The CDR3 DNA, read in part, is TGCGCCAGCAGCTTGTCGACAGGGGCTAGCACAGATACG. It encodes CASSLSTGASTDT. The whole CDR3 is CASSLSTGASTDTQYF.

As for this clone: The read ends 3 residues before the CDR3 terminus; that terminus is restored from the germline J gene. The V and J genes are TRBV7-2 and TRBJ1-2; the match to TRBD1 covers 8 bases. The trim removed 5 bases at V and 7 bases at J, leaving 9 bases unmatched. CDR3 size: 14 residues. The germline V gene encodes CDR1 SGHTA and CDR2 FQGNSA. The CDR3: CASSPDRGRGGYTF. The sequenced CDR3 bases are TGTGCCAGCAGCCCAGACAGGGGCCGGGGTGGC.